The T cell receptor beta chain under discussion was sequenced for a study of cytomegalovirus exposure and HLA in healthy donors. In the case of this clone: The antigen remains undetermined.

Whole-study results and caveats: The study put 160 or so TCR beta chains on its list as cytomegalovirus-associated.

The CDR3 runs 16 residues. The germline V and J ends were trimmed by 3 bases and 0 bases, with 14 bases remaining between them. Germline V gene sequence: CDR1 LNHNV, CDR2 YYDKDF (reference sequence). Using immunoSEQ multiplex PCR, the repertoire was profiled, and TCRdb retains in-frame clones only, with some absent. This table holds 250,000 to 300,000 clones, 90% found once. The receptor comes from a woman under 30 in good health and CMV-seronegative. The V call is TRBV15, the J call TRBJ1-2, with D hard to call. The sample was PBMCs. CDR3 DNA sequence: TGTGCCACCAGCAGCGAAAAACGGTTAGCTAACTATGGCTACACCTTC. This encodes CATSSEKRLANYGYTF.